The 21 T cell receptor beta chains presented below share a single source sample, sequenced in a study of T cell changes during pregnancy in multiple sclerosis. Assay used: immunoSEQ multiplex PCR; TCRdb lists only in-frame clones, some missing. The data contain tens of thousands of clones, roughly nine tenths of them singletons. Sequenced here: CD4+ T cells from peripheral blood mononuclear cells, sampled in the second trimester of pregnancy. These receptor sequences come from a female donor in good health, enrolled as a control in a pregnancy study.

The chain links TRBV5-1 to TRBJ2-3, with D possibly matching TRBD2 (6 bases). The CDR3 length is 16 residues. Germline V gene data show CDR1 as SGHRS and CDR2 as YFSETQ. V shed 0 bases and J shed 2 bases, with 13 bases lying between them. The CDR3 DNA is TGCGCCAGCAGCTTGGAGTGGGGGGTTTTCACAGATACGCAGTATTTT. Its protein product is CASSLEWGVFTDTQYF.

This sequence joins TRBV12-5 and TRBJ2-3, with 13 positions matching TRBD2. The CDR3 has 18 residues. CDR1 LGHNT and CDR2 FRNRAP come from the germline V gene. The trim removed 1 base at V and 2 bases at J, leaving 6 bases unmatched. The DNA for the CDR3 is TGTGCTAGTGGTTTGGGGAGACTAGCGGGGGGCGACACAGATACGCAGTATTTT. This translates into CASGLGRLAGGDTDTQYF.

The chain recombines TRBV29-1 with TRBJ1-3, with TRBD1 matching over 7 bases. V lost 0 bases to trimming and J lost 4 bases; unmatched junction nucleotides: 6. CDR3 length equals 15 residues. The germline V gene has CDR1 SQVTM and CDR2 ANQGSEA. CDR3 bases: TGCAGCGTTGAAGATCTAAGACAGGGAGGAAACACCATATATTTT. Residues: CSVEDLRQGGNTIYF.

This clone was found a few times. The genes are TRBV7-8 and TRBJ1-1; 9 bases fit TRBD1. The CDR3 is 13 residues long. J lost 4 bases, V lost 5 bases, and 2 bases had no gene match. Per germline, CDR1 SGHVS and CDR2 FQNEAQ. This CDR3 is CASSKDRGTEAFF. CDR3 nucleotides: TGTGCCAGCAGCAAGGACAGGGGCACTGAAGCTTTCTTT.

The sample holds one count of this clone. V gene TRBV25-1 combines with J gene TRBJ2-1; 9 nucleotides match TRBD2. CDR1 MGHDK and CDR2 SYGVNS come from the germline V gene. V shed 2 bases and J 7 bases; nucleotides not matched to a gene: 9. The CDR3 extends over 16 amino acids. The CDR3 sequence is CASSELRRGGRNEQFF. For the CDR3, the DNA is TGTGCCAGCAGTGAACTTAGGCGGGGGGGCAGGAATGAGCAGTTCTTC.

This clone appeared a single time. The V gene is TRBV11-3, the J gene TRBJ2-3, with TRBD2 identical over 13 bases. The junction had 6 bases not matched to a gene; V was cut back by 5 bases and J by 4 bases. Germline values: CDR1 SGHNT, CDR2 YENEEA. The CDR3 runs to 16 residues. The CDR3, as DNA: TGTGCCAGCAGCCCGGGGACTAGCGGGGTTGCAGATACGCAGTATTTT. The encoded protein is CASSPGTSGVADTQYF. Full variable domain (missing parts from reference TRBV11-3 and TRBJ2-3): EAGVVQSPRYKIIEKKQPVAFWCNPISGHNTLYWYLQNLGQGPELLIRYENEEAVDDSQLPKDRFSAERLKGVDSTLKIQPAELGDSAVYLCASSPGTSGVADTQYFGPGTRLTVL.

The V and J genes are TRBV7-9 and TRBJ2-5; perhaps TRBD1 as D (6 bases). With 1 base removed from V and 4 bases from J, the gap between germline ends came to 16 bases. This CDR3 comprises 16 residues. The germline CDR1 and CDR2 sequences are SEHNR and FQNEAQ (reference sequence). The CDR3 is CASSLVGGERRETQYF. CDR3 in DNA: TGTGCCAGCAGCTTAGTAGGGGGTGAGCGGCGAGAGACCCAGTACTTC. Full variable domain (remainder filled in from reference TRBV7-9 and TRBJ2-5): DTGVSQNPRHKITKRGQNVTFRCDPISEHNRLYWYRQTLGQGPEFLTYFQNEAQLEKSRLLSDRFSAERPKGSFSTLEIQRTEQGDSAMYLCASSLVGGERRETQYFGPGTRLLVL.

The rearrangement links TRBV7-3 to TRBJ2-3; 8 bases align to TRBD2. Germline trimming cut 3 bases from V and 6 bases from J; bases unmatched to any gene: 2. The CDR3 is made up of 13 amino acids. Germline assignment: CDR1 SGHTA and CDR2 FQGTGA. The CDR3 nucleotides are TGTGCCAGCAGCTTTACGGGGGGGGATACGCAGTATTTT. This gives the protein CASSFTGGDTQYF.

The chain employs TRBV7-7 and TRBJ2-1; D is possibly TRBD1 (5 bases). CDR3 size: 15 residues. Germline V CDR1 and CDR2: SSHAT, FNYEAQ (reference sequence). V was shortened by 5 bases and J by 4 bases, with 15 bases between the two germline ends. In DNA, the CDR3 is TGTGCCAGCAGCCTTACTACAGGCAGGTACAATGAGCAGTTCTTC. It specifies CASSLTTGRYNEQFF.

The V and J genes are TRBV6-5 and TRBJ1-2, with D perhaps TRBD1 (5 bases). The CDR3 is 14 amino acids. V gave up 6 bases and J gave up 4 bases, with 15 bases separating them. From germline, CDR1 is MNHEY and CDR2 SVGAGI. CDR3 bases: TGTGCCAGCAGAGTTAGCGGGACGGCCTATGGCTACACCTTC. Translation: CASRVSGTAYGYTF.

The chain combines TRBV30 with TRBJ2-5; 9 bases align to TRBD2. The junction had 4 bases not matched to a gene; V was cut back by 3 bases and J by 5 bases. Germline V CDR1 and CDR2: GTSNPN, SVGIG (reference sequence). The CDR3 covers 13 residues. The CDR3 reads CAWSLAGYETQYF. CDR3 nucleotides: TGTGCCTGGAGCCTAGCGGGGTACGAGACCCAGTACTTC.

The chain recombines TRBV15 with TRBJ1-3, with D unresolved. V lost 0 bases and J 0 bases, leaving 6 bases between the germline ends. Germline CDR1 is LNHNV and CDR2 is YYDKDF (reference sequence). The CDR3 loop spans 15 amino acids. CDR3 residues: CATSRDFSSGNTIYF. The CDR3 region has the DNA TGTGCCACCAGCAGAGACTTCAGCTCTGGAAACACCATATATTTT.

This sequence joins TRBV2 and TRBJ1-5, with a possible D match to TRBD1 (5 bases). CDR1 is SNHLY, CDR2 FYNNEI, per germline. CDR3 length equals 16 residues. V lost 4 bases and J lost 2, with 15 bases in between. CDR3 sequence: CASSGSTGRGNQPQHF. CDR3 coding DNA: TGTGCCAGCAGTGGTAGTACAGGCCGCGGCAATCAGCCCCAGCATTTT.

This clone appeared once. This chain connects TRBV11-2 to TRBJ1-5; 10 positions match TRBD1. Germline CDR1 and CDR2: SGHAT and FQNNGV. This CDR3 contains 14 residues. V shed 5 bases and J 5 bases; nucleotides not matched to a gene: 3. CDR3 sequence: CASSTGTGDQPQHF. CDR3 in DNA: TGTGCCAGCAGCACCGGGACAGGGGATCAGCCCCAGCATTTT. The full variable domain, rest sourced from reference TRBV11-2 and TRBJ1-5, is EAGVAQSPRYKIIEKRQSVAFWCNPISGHATLYWYQQILGQGPKLLIQFQNNGVVDDSQLPKDRFSAERLKGVDSTLKIQPAKLEDSAVYLCASSTGTGDQPQHFGDGTRLSIL.

The CDR3 is CASSFPGVNEKLFF. CDR3 bases: TGTGCCAGCAGCTTCCCCGGGGTAAATGAAAAACTGTTTTTT. The chain couples TRBV5-5 to TRBJ1-4; D remains unclear. V lost 2 bases to trimming and J lost 5 bases, with 10 bases between them. This CDR3 has 14 residues. CDR1 and CDR2 (germline): SGHKS, YYEKEE (reference sequence).

The V and J genes are TRBV7-9 and TRBJ1-1, with D possibly being TRBD1 (5 bases). Trimming left V 9 bases short and J 5 bases short, with 19 bases between. The CDR3 has 14 residues. From germline, CDR1 is SEHNR and CDR2 FQNEAQ (reference sequence). CDR3 sequence: CASKRLGAGTEAFF. DNA for the CDR3: TGTGCCAGTAAGCGACTTGGGGCGGGGACTGAAGCTTTCTTT.

This clone was observed a few times. The chain employs TRBV5-4 and TRBJ1-1, with no clear D. Germline values: CDR1 SGHNT, CDR2 YYREEE (reference sequence). CDR3 length: 14 amino acids. The V and J ends lost 0 bases and 3 bases respectively, with 9 bases between them. The DNA of the CDR3 is TGTGCCAGCAGCTTGGGACCCGAGGACACTGAAGCTTTCTTT. It specifies CASSLGPEDTEAFF.

This clone was seen once. The chain links TRBV25-1 to TRBJ2-5, with 8 bases identical to TRBD2. Germline CDR1 is MGHDK and CDR2 is SYGVNS. V lost 4 bases and J lost 4; bases outside the gene matches: 8. CDR3 length: 15 amino acids. The CDR3: CASSAAGVEGETQYF. The CDR3 DNA reads as TGTGCCAGCAGTGCAGCGGGGGTAGAAGGAGAGACCCAGTACTTC.

J is TRBJ1-2 and V is TRBV9; tentatively, D is TRBD1 (5 bases). The V end lost 4 bases, the J end lost 4 bases, and 17 bases lay between the germline ends. Germline CDR1 SGDLS, CDR2 YYNGEE. This CDR3 spans 15 amino acids. The DNA for the CDR3 is TGTGCCAGCAGCCCACGGACAAAGGGCACCTATGGCTACACCTTC. It yields the protein CASSPRTKGTYGYTF.

Details on this clone: Other nucleotide sequences from this sample produce the same CDR3. This sequence joins TRBV6-5 and TRBJ1-5; perhaps TRBD1 as D (6 bases). V was clipped by 5 bases and J by 4 bases, with 9 bases between them. The CDR3 length is 13 residues. CDR1 MNHEY and CDR2 SVGAGI come from the germline V gene. CDR3 nucleotide sequence: TGTGCCAGCAGTGGACAGCAGAATCAGCCCCAGCATTTT. This translates into CASSGQQNQPQHF.

This sequence joins TRBV7-2 and TRBJ2-7; 7 bases are a match to TRBD2. There are 13 residues in the CDR3. Germline trimming cut 5 bases from V and 6 bases from J; bases unmatched to any gene: 7. Germline lookup yields CDR1 SGHTA and CDR2 FQGNSA. CDR3 in DNA: TGTGCCAGCAGCCCGAGCGGGACGGGCGAGCAGTACTTC. This encodes CASSPSGTGEQYF.